The 7 T cell receptor beta chains below come from one sample, sequenced in a study of cytomegalovirus exposure and HLA in healthy donors. PCR employed 60 Vbeta and 13 Jbeta primers. Method: immunoSEQ multiplex PCR; TCRdb's copy keeps in-frame clones and lacks some. The table lists 90,000 to 120,000 clones, around 77% of them singletons. The source material was PBMCs. The source of these receptors is a male donor in good health and CMV-seronegative.

The V and J genes are TRBV5-1 and TRBJ2-7, with D maybe TRBD2 (6 bases). V dropped 4 bases and J dropped 3 bases, with 14 bases sitting between them. Germline lookup yields CDR1 SGHRS and CDR2 YFSETQ. The CDR3 has 14 residues. CDR3 protein: CASSPGTGDYEQYF. CDR3 sequence (DNA): TGCGCCAGCAGCCCGGGGACTGGGGACTACGAGCAGTACTTC.

The V call is TRBV9, the J call TRBJ2-3; D is uncertain. The germline gives CDR1 SGDLS, CDR2 YYNGEE. The ends were cut back, 0 bases at V and 5 bases at J, with 7 bases in the middle. CDR3 length: 13 amino acids. Here the CDR3 reads CASSVVPLDTQYF. As DNA, the CDR3 is TGTGCCAGCAGCGTAGTCCCCTTAGATACGCAGTATTTT.

This chain connects TRBV10-2 to TRBJ1-1; no firm D call. V was pared by 5 bases and J by 7 bases, with 14 bases between. In germline, CDR1 is WSHSY, CDR2 SAAADI. CDR3 length: 13 residues. DNA for the CDR3: TGCGCCAGCAGTCGAGGTCCAAATGATGAAGCTTTCTTT. Translation gives CASSRGPNDEAFF.

Note on this clone: This CDR3 is missing its conserved last phenylalanine or tryptophan, likely due to a read error. The rearrangement uses TRBV6-5 and TRBJ1-1; 9 bases are a match to TRBD1. This CDR3 contains 14 residues. From germline, CDR1 is MNHEY and CDR2 SVGAGI. V was pared by 7 bases and J by 5 bases, with 8 bases of the junction left unmatched. CDR3: CASTPGQGLTEAFV. Written as DNA, the CDR3 is TGTGCCAGCACCCCAGGACAGGGGTTGACTGAAGCTTTCGTT.

V and J are TRBV14 and TRBJ2-7, with D tentatively TRBD1 (6 bases). Germline V gene data show CDR1 as SGHDN and CDR2 as FVKESK. V shed 6 bases and J shed 2 bases, with 11 bases lying between them. The CDR3 has 13 residues. CDR3 in amino acids: CASRLTGTYEQYF. CDR3 coding DNA: TGTGCCAGCAGGTTGACAGGAACCTACGAGCAGTACTTC. The full variable domain, completed using reference TRBV14 and TRBJ2-7, is EAGVTQFPSHSVIEKGQTVTLRCDPISGHDNLYWYRRVMGKEIKFLLHFVKESKQDESGMPNNRFLAERTGGTYSTLKVQPAELEDSGVYFCASRLTGTYEQYFGPGTRLTVT.

The chain links TRBV6-5 to TRBJ1-1, with TRBD1 identical over 7 bases. Looked up from germline, CDR1 is MNHEY and CDR2 is SVGAGI. This CDR3 has 14 amino acids. Trimming cost V 6 bases and J 1 base; bases outside gene matches: 5. The DNA of the CDR3 is TGTGCCAGCAGCTCCGGGACAGCGAACACTGAAGCTTTCTTT. This sequence encodes CASSSGTANTEAFF.

The chain joins TRBV2 to TRBJ2-7, with 9 bases aligning to TRBD2. The CDR3 runs 14 residues. With V trimmed by 6 bases and J by 3 bases, 6 bases remained unmatched. Germline V gene data show CDR1 as SNHLY and CDR2 as FYNNEI. The DNA for the CDR3 is TGTGCCAGCAGACCACTAGCGGGTCTCTACGAGCAGTACTTC. Its translation is CASRPLAGLYEQYF.